The present TCR beta chain was sequenced within a study of control samples from healthy donors and cancer patients. This clone was observed a single time. The length of the CDR3 is 15 residues. The V gene end was trimmed by 6 bases and the J gene end by 4 bases; junction bases not matched to a gene: 10. Looked up from germline, CDR1 is MNHNY and CDR2 is SVGAGI (reference sequence). This table comes from immunoSEQ multiplex PCR, and its TCRdb copy is limited to in-frame clones, with some not included. The sample has fewer than 200,000 clones; 88% are singletons. The source is a woman in her twenties or thirties in good health. The sequenced sample was blood. The V gene is TRBV6-6, the J gene TRBJ1-1, with 8 bases matching TRBD1. The CDR3 bases are TGTGCCAGCAGACCTCAGGGGGCTGGTAGCACTGAAGCTTTCTTT. This gives the protein CASRPQGAGSTEAFF.